These 19 T cell receptor beta chains originate from one sample sequenced in a study of cytomegalovirus exposure and HLA in healthy donors. Researchers ran the PCR with 60 Vbeta and 13 Jbeta primers. Sequencing used immunoSEQ multiplex PCR; TCRdb keeps in-frame clones, though not all of them. The sample contains some 130,000 clones, just under 85% of which appear only once. Source material: PBMCs. The receptors here all came from a boy between 2 and 10 years old in good health and CMV-seronegative.

The rearrangement links TRBV2 to TRBJ1-4; a possible D gene is TRBD1 (5 bases). V shed 8 bases and J shed 8 bases, with 21 bases lying between them. The germline gives CDR1 SNHLY, CDR2 FYNNEI. The CDR3 totals 15 residues. Here the CDR3 DNA reads TGTGCCAGCGGAAAACCGGGGACTGGCCACGAAAAACTGTTTTTT. Residues: CASGKPGTGHEKLFF.

This chain uses TRBV6-5 with TRBJ1-1; the D gene is possibly TRBD1 (6 bases). Trimming left V 7 bases short and J 1 base short, with 13 bases between. Germline CDR1 and CDR2: MNHEY and SVGAGI. This CDR3 region has 14 residues. CDR3 sequence: CASKLRGSNTEAFF. DNA of the CDR3: TGTGCCAGCAAACTCAGGGGTTCGAACACTGAAGCTTTCTTT.

The chain is built from TRBV5-6 and TRBJ1-1; maybe TRBD1 (6 bases). The V gene lost 4 bases and the J gene lost 4 bases, with 20 bases spanning the gap. The CDR3 extends over 16 amino acids. Germline values: CDR1 SGHDT, CDR2 YYEEEE. CDR3 coding DNA: TGTGCCAGCAGCAGAGCGGGGGCGGGGGCTGGCACTGAAGCTTTCTTT. Translating gives CASSRAGAGAGTEAFF.

This clone came up a few times. This chain uses TRBV6-1 with TRBJ2-6; D call uncertain. Trimming pared 7 bases from V and 2 bases from J, leaving 12 bases between. The germline gives CDR1 MNHNS, CDR2 SASEGT. This CDR3 comprises 15 residues. The DNA for the CDR3 is TGTGCCAGCAAATCCCAGTTCCCTGGGGCCAACGTCCTGACTTTC. Translated, it gives CASKSQFPGANVLTF.

This clone was observed a handful of times. The rearrangement links TRBV30 to TRBJ2-2; D might be TRBD1 (6 bases). The germline gives CDR1 GTSNPN, CDR2 SVGIG (reference sequence). The V end lost 7 bases, the J end lost 1 base, and 10 bases lay between the germline ends. The CDR3 loop spans 13 amino acids. The CDR3 sequence: CASTGQNTGELFF. The CDR3 DNA reads as TGTGCCTCGACAGGCCAGAACACCGGGGAGCTGTTTTTT.

V usage is TRBV5-6 and J usage is TRBJ1-5, with D maybe TRBD1 (6 bases). The CDR3 contains 14 residues. Germline values: CDR1 SGHDT, CDR2 YYEEEE. Trimming pared 4 bases from V and 0 bases from J, leaving 8 bases between. Written as DNA, the CDR3 is TGTGCCAGCAGCCGGACAGATAGCAATCAGCCCCAGCATTTT. Translating gives CASSRTDSNQPQHF.

V usage is TRBV27 and J usage is TRBJ2-3; 9 bases are shared with TRBD2. The J segment lost 2 bases and the V segment lost 0 bases, leaving 12 bases of the junction unmatched. The CDR3 sequence is 19 residues long. The germline CDR1 and CDR2 sequences are MNHEY and SMNVEV (reference sequence). The CDR3 is CASSLSLPSGNSLTDTQYF. CDR3 bases: TGTGCCAGCAGTTTATCTTTGCCTAGCGGGAACTCCCTCACAGATACGCAGTATTTT.

The chain is built from TRBV4-1 and TRBJ1-5, with 7 bases identical to TRBD1. The CDR3 sequence is 15 residues long. CDR1 MGHRA and CDR2 YSYEKL come from the germline V gene. V lost 3 bases to trimming and J lost 2 bases; unmatched junction nucleotides: 4. CDR3 coding DNA: TGCGCCAGCAGCCAGCCCGACAGGGGCAATCAGCCCCAGCATTTT. Translation gives CASSQPDRGNQPQHF.

This chain connects TRBV30 to TRBJ1-2, with a possible D match to TRBD1 (5 bases). The V end lost 4 bases, the J end lost 1 base, and 22 bases lay between the germline ends. The CDR3 runs to 17 residues. The germline V gene has CDR1 GTSNPN and CDR2 SVGIG (reference sequence). DNA for the CDR3: TGTGCCTGGAAACGCCGACAGATTAATAGACATAACTATGGCTACACCTTC. Translation gives CAWKRRQINRHNYGYTF.

The chain joins TRBV6-5 to TRBJ1-4; TRBD1 matches at 11 bases. Germline V gene data show CDR1 as MNHEY and CDR2 as SVGAGI. This CDR3 spans 16 amino acids. Trimming at V came to 4 bases and at J to 8 bases, leaving 9 bases not matched to a gene. CDR3 protein: CASSFSPGTGGEKLFF. In nucleotides, the CDR3 is TGTGCCAGCAGTTTTTCCCCCGGGACAGGGGGAGAAAAACTGTTTTTT.

The V call is TRBV6-4, the J call TRBJ1-2, with 10 bases lining up with TRBD1. There are 14 residues in the CDR3. Germline loops: CDR1 MRHNA, CDR2 SNTAGT. Trimming cost V 4 bases and J 6 bases; bases outside gene matches: 5. In DNA, the CDR3 is TGTGCCAGCAGTGCCGGGACAGGGGTTGATGGCTACACCTTC. It specifies CASSAGTGVDGYTF.

Regarding this clone: One end of the junction fails to match germline, which may point to a read error. The V and J genes are TRBV29-1 and TRBJ1-3, with 10 positions matching TRBD1. The CDR3 length is 18 residues. Germline V CDR1 and CDR2: SQVTM, ANQGSEA. The CDR3 nucleotides are TGCAGCGCCCTACCCGGGGACAGGGGACCGAATCTCTGGAAACACCATATATTT. Encoded protein: CSALPGDRGPNLWKHHIF.

Turning to this clone: The sample has other DNA sequences that encode this CDR3 too. The chain carries TRBV19 and TRBJ1-1; a weak D match, TRBD1 (6 bases). This CDR3 spans 14 amino acids. With 3 bases removed from V and 0 bases from J, the gap between germline ends came to 8 bases. Germline CDR1 LNHDA, CDR2 SQIVND (reference sequence). The CDR3 protein is CASSIEGVNTEAFF. CDR3 DNA: TGTGCCAGTAGTATTGAGGGGGTGAACACTGAAGCTTTCTTT.

CDR3 region: CASSLGTSGRADTQYF. The CDR3 DNA is TGCGCCAGCAGCTTGGGTACTAGCGGGAGGGCAGATACGCAGTATTTT. This sequence joins TRBV5-1 and TRBJ2-3; 13 bases are a match to TRBD2. The CDR3 length is 16 residues. Germline assignment: CDR1 SGHRS and CDR2 YFSETQ. Trimming took 0 bases from V and 4 from J; bases not matched to a gene: 2. Using reference TRBV5-1 and TRBJ2-3 for the parts outside the CDR3, the full variable domain is KAGVTQTPRYLIKTRGQQVTLSCSPISGHRSVSWYQQTPGQGLQFLFEYFSETQRNKGNFPGRFSGRQFSNSRSEMNVSTLELGDSALYLCASSLGTSGRADTQYFGPGTRLTVL.

The chain links TRBV27 to TRBJ1-2, with TRBD1 identical over 7 bases. Germline V CDR1 and CDR2: MNHEY, SMNVEV (reference sequence). Losses at the gene ends were 5 bases for V and 5 bases for J; bases not matched to a gene: 5. The CDR3 consists of 13 residues. DNA for the CDR3: TGTGCCAGCAGTCGACAGGGTTGGTATGGCTACACCTTC. Its protein product is CASSRQGWYGYTF.

The chain carries TRBV29-1 and TRBJ1-2, with TRBD1 identical over 7 bases. Germline-derived CDR1 and CDR2 are SQVTM and ANQGSEA. The CDR3 runs to 14 residues. The junction had 7 bases not matched to a gene; V was cut back by 3 bases and J by 3 bases. The CDR3 sequence is CSVDVYGQDYGYTF. In nucleotides, the CDR3 is TGCAGCGTTGATGTATACGGACAGGACTATGGCTACACCTTC.

The DNA for the CDR3 is TGCGCCAGCAGCCAAGATTTGGGCGGGCAGCATGGCTACACCTTC. Its protein is CASSQDLGGQHGYTF. The chain has TRBV4-3 and TRBJ1-2; D unresolved. The CDR3 runs 15 residues. Germline-derived CDR1 and CDR2 are LGHNA and YSLEER. Deletions cut 0 bases from V and 6 bases from J, with 14 bases between.

The chain recombines TRBV25-1 with TRBJ1-4; D may be TRBD1 (5 bases). The V gene lost 2 bases and the J gene lost 8 bases, with 12 bases spanning the gap. Germline assignment: CDR1 MGHDK and CDR2 SYGVNS. The CDR3 totals 14 residues. The CDR3 nucleotides are TGTGCCAGCAGTGAACCCAGGGTCGGGGAAAAACTGTTTTTT. It specifies CASSEPRVGEKLFF. The whole variable domain, filled in from reference TRBV25-1 and TRBJ1-4, reads EADIYQTPRYLVIGTGKKITLECSQTMGHDKMYWYQQDPGMELHLIHYSYGVNSTEKGDLSSESTVSRIRTEHFPLTLESARPSHTSQYLCASSEPRVGEKLFFGSGTQLSVL.

The CDR3 sequence: CASSKGEDRGMSCGYTF. The CDR3 nucleotides read TGTGCCAGCAGCAAAGGGGAGGACAGGGGGATGTCATGTGGCTACACCTTC. The chain combines TRBV21-1 with TRBJ1-2; the DNA was not compared with TRBD1, the D call given in the table. TRBV21-1 counts as a pseudogene. This CDR3 has 17 amino acids.